The present T cell receptor beta chain was sequenced within a study of T cell responses to AZD1222 COVID-19 vaccine. Broader study findings: Once two AZD1222 doses were given, Spike-specific TCR breadth and depth went up. Sampling captured repertoires only after the peak T cell response.

The CDR3 has 15 amino acids. Germline V gene data show CDR1 as SSHAT and CDR2 as FNYEAQ (reference sequence). Assay: immunoSEQ multiplex PCR; the TCRdb copy retains only in-frame clones and omits some. The sample carries approximately 88,000 clones, about 90% recorded once. The sample holds a few counts of this clone. Its cognate antigen is unknown. Sequence at one end of the junction differs from germline and may be a read error. The clonotype originates from an adult in good health. Source: peripheral blood, taken on day 0 of AZD1222 vaccination. The chain has TRBV7-7 and TRBJ2-5; the D gene is possibly TRBD2 (5 bases). CDR3 region: CASSLLVGPEGTQYF. The CDR3 nucleotides read TGTGCTAGCAGCTTATTGGTAGGGCCTGAGGGGACCCAGTACTTC.